This T cell receptor beta chain was retrieved from a study of OX40 agonist ivuxolimab in advanced cancers. Concerning this clone itself: At one end the junction does not follow the germline gene, possibly because of a read error.

The CDR3 spans 13 residues. Germline assignment: CDR1 MNHEY and CDR2 SMNVEV (reference sequence). Only in-frame clones appear in the TCRdb table, and some are missing; sequencing was by immunoSEQ multiplex PCR. The data show roughly 15,000 clones, about 75% seen once. The gene calls are TRBV27 and TRBJ2-7; TRBD1 matches 8 bases. The sequence was collected from an adult with an advanced solid tumor such as melanoma, head and neck, liver or kidney cancer. The sequenced sample was CD4+ or CD8+ T cells sorted from blood, obtained in a trial of the OX40 agonist ivuxolimab. The CDR3 bases are TGTGCCAGCAGTGTATCCGGGACAGGAAAGCAGTACTTC. This sequence encodes CASSVSGTGKQYF.